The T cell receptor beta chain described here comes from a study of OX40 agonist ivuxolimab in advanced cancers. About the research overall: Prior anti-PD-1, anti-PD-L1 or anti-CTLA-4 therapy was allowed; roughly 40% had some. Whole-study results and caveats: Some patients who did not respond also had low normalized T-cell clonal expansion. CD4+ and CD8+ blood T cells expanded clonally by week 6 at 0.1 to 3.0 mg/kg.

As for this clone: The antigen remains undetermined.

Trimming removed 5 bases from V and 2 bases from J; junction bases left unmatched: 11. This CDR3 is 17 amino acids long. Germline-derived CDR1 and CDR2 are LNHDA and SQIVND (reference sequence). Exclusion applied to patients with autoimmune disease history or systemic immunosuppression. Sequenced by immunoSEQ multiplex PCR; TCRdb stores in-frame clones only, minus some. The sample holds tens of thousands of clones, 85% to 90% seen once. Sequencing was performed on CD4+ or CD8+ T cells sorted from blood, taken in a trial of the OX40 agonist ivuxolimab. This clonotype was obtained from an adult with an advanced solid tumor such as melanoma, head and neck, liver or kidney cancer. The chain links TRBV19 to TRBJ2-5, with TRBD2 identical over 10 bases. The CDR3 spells CASSPRTSGPFQETQYF. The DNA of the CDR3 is TGTGCCAGTAGTCCCCGGACTAGCGGACCCTTTCAAGAGACCCAGTACTTC.